This entry lists 16 T cell receptor beta chains sequenced from one sample in a study of Ad26.COV2.S vaccination and SARS-CoV-2 variants. Treatment reported: over 15 received Ad26.COV2.S at low or high dose, single or two shots; five or six received placebo; per-sample allocation not given. Day 63 after the first vaccine or placebo injection was the time point for sampling. Only in-frame clones appear in the TCRdb table, and some are missing; sequencing was by immunoSEQ multiplex PCR. The sample yields about 350,000 clones, 80% to 90% seen once. Sequenced here: peripheral blood, sampled in a trial of Ad26.COV2.S vaccine versus placebo. The source of these receptors is a person aged 18-65 years who received the Ad26.COV2.S COVID-19 vaccine or a placebo.

The chain couples TRBV27 to TRBJ2-1; 12 nucleotides match TRBD1. The length of the CDR3 is 14 residues. Germline lookup yields CDR1 MNHEY and CDR2 SMNVEV (reference sequence). V lost 6 bases, J lost 10 bases, and 7 bases stayed unmatched. CDR3 nucleotides: TGTGCCAGCAGCGCGGGGACAGGGGGCCGGGAGCAGTTCTTC. Encoded protein: CASSAGTGGREQFF.

This clone has a single count. The DNA for the CDR3 is TGTGCCAGCAGTATTAGCGGGGTCCCTAGCACAGATACGCAGTATTTT. Translated: CASSISGVPSTDTQYF. V and J are TRBV28 and TRBJ2-3, with 8 bases identical to TRBD2. This CDR3 region has 16 residues. Per germline, CDR1 MDHEN and CDR2 SYDVKM. The V and J ends lost 5 bases and 0 bases, in that order; junction bases with no gene match: 7.

The rearrangement uses TRBV19 and TRBJ2-2, with D perhaps TRBD1 (5 bases). The germline gives CDR1 LNHDA, CDR2 SQIVND (reference sequence). The CDR3 has 12 amino acids. V lost 5 bases to trimming and J lost 7 bases, with 8 bases between them. The CDR3 protein is CASSSGFGELFF. CDR3 nucleotides: TGTGCCAGTAGTTCAGGGTTCGGGGAGCTGTTTTTT.

Only a few counts were recorded for this clone. The chain carries TRBV29-1 and TRBJ1-1; D gene unclear. The ends were cut back, 6 bases at V and 0 bases at J, with 11 bases in the middle. Germline lookup yields CDR1 SQVTM and CDR2 ANQGSEA. The CDR3 is 13 residues long. The CDR3 nucleotides read TGCAGCGTCAACCGGGTTATGAACACTGAAGCTTTCTTT. This encodes CSVNRVMNTEAFF. The full variable domain, in which reference TRBV29-1 and TRBJ1-1 provide the parts outside the CDR3, is SAVISQKPSRDICQRGTSLTIQCQVDSQVTMMFWYRQQPGQSLTLIATANQGSEATYESGFVIDKFPISRPNLTFSTLTVSNMSPEDSSIYLCSVNRVMNTEAFFGQGTRLTVV.

This sequence joins TRBV4-3 and TRBJ1-2; 8 bases agree with TRBD1. The CDR3 spans 16 residues. Germline V CDR1 and CDR2: LGHNA, YSLEER. V was clipped by 0 bases and J by 5 bases; unmatched bases: 8. In DNA form, the CDR3 reads TGCGCCAGCAGCCAAGATGTGACAGGGGAAACGTATGGCTACACCTTC. Translating gives CASSQDVTGETYGYTF.

The genes are TRBV5-1 and TRBJ1-5; perhaps TRBD1 as D (6 bases). Trimming cost V 4 bases and J 3 bases, with 14 bases left between them. This CDR3 has 15 amino acids. Germline-derived CDR1 and CDR2 are SGHRS and YFSETQ. As DNA, the CDR3 is TGCGCCAGCAGCGGGGGGACACAATTCAATCAGCCCCAGCATTTT. Its translation is CASSGGTQFNQPQHF.

The chain uses TRBV9 and TRBJ2-7; 9 bases line up with TRBD2. Trimming took 0 bases from V and 2 from J; bases not matched to a gene: 6. Germline assignment: CDR1 SGDLS and CDR2 YYNGEE. The length of the CDR3 is 16 residues. The chain's CDR3 is CASSVGPTSGTYEQYF. Here the CDR3 DNA reads TGTGCCAGCAGCGTAGGTCCGACTAGCGGAACCTACGAGCAGTACTTC.

V is TRBV6-2 or TRBV6-3 and J is TRBJ1-4, with D unclear. Trimming shortened V by 6 bases and J by 8 bases, and 19 bases separated the two germline ends. Germline-derived CDR1 and CDR2 are MNHEY and SVGEGT. The length of the CDR3 is 15 residues. CDR3 sequence (DNA): TGTGCCAGCAGCTCCGGAGGAACAGTAAGCGAAAAACTGTTTTTT. Translated: CASSSGGTVSEKLFF.

This clone was detected once. The chain links TRBV3-1 (or the pseudogene TRBV3-2) to TRBJ2-7, with a possible D match to TRBD2 (5 bases). The CDR3 is 14 amino acids. CDR1 LGHDT and CDR2 YNNKEL come from the germline V gene (reference sequence). V was shortened by 1 base and J by 3 bases, with 10 bases between the two germline ends. DNA of the CDR3: TGTGCCAGCAGCCAAGGTACGGGGAACTACGAGCAGTACTTC. Translated, it gives CASSQGTGNYEQYF.

The chain uses TRBV10-3 and TRBJ2-1; no firm D call. The CDR3 length is 12 residues. Germline loops: CDR1 ENHRY, CDR2 SYGVKD. V lost 2 bases to trimming and J lost 7 bases, with 6 bases between them. CDR3 coding DNA: TGTGCCATCAGTGAGGGTTGGAATGAGCAGTTCTTC. It specifies CAISEGWNEQFF.

The genes are TRBV30 and TRBJ1-4; TRBD1 agrees at 12 bases. This CDR3 comprises 15 residues. J was trimmed by 7 bases and V by 8 bases; bases with no gene match: 11. Germline CDR1 reads GTSNPN; CDR2 reads SVGIG (reference sequence). The CDR3 DNA follows: TGTGCCGGCCGGGACAGGGGGCACGTTGCTGAAAAACTGTTTTTT. Translation gives CAGRDRGHVAEKLFF. The entire variable domain, with the rest obtained from reference TRBV30 and TRBJ1-4, is as follows: SQTIHQWPATLVQPVGSPLSLECTVEGTSNPNLYWYRQAAGRGLQLLFYSVGIGQISSEVPQNLSASRPQDRQFILSSKKLLLSDSGFYLCAGRDRGHVAEKLFFGSGTQLSVL.

In nucleotides, the CDR3 is TGCGCCAGCAGCTTCGGGGAGCGAGCAGATACGCAGTATTTT. Amino acids: CASSFGERADTQYF. This chain links TRBV5-1 with TRBJ2-3, with TRBD2 as a possible D gene (5 bases). This CDR3 is built from 14 residues. The V and J ends lost 2 bases and 4 bases respectively, with 11 bases between them. Germline loops: CDR1 SGHRS, CDR2 YFSETQ.

The chain employs TRBV19 and TRBJ1-5, with D possibly being TRBD1 (6 bases). This CDR3 spans 15 amino acids. V gave up 8 bases and J gave up 2 bases, with 16 bases separating them. Looked up from germline, CDR1 is LNHDA and CDR2 is SQIVND (reference sequence). CDR3 loop: CASGPGRGGNQPQHF. In DNA form, the CDR3 reads TGTGCCAGTGGGCCAGGAAGGGGGGGCAATCAGCCCCAGCATTTT.

There are a few counts of this clone. The chain carries TRBV5-4 and TRBJ1-2, with D perhaps TRBD1 (5 bases). The germline gives CDR1 SGHNT, CDR2 YYREEE (reference sequence). V lost 4 bases and J 9 bases, leaving 22 bases between the germline ends. The CDR3 consists of 15 residues. The CDR3 nucleotides read TGTGCCAGCAGCAATTGGCTCCTCGGGGGGATAAGCTACACCTTC. This translates into CASSNWLLGGISYTF.

The V call is TRBV6-5, the J call TRBJ2-1; D call uncertain. Looked up from germline, CDR1 is MNHEY and CDR2 is SVGAGI. V dropped 7 bases and J dropped 0 bases, with 10 bases sitting between them. CDR3 length: 14 amino acids. The CDR3 loop is CASNVFSSYNEQFF. The CDR3 DNA is TGTGCCAGCAATGTTTTTAGCTCCTACAATGAGCAGTTCTTC.

V usage is TRBV29-1 and J usage is TRBJ1-1; D gene ambiguous. CDR3 length: 11 residues. CDR1 SQVTM and CDR2 ANQGSEA come from the germline V gene. Trimming took off 4 bases at V and 3 bases at J, with 6 bases between the two ends. In nucleotides, the CDR3 is TGCAGCGTTGTTGGGTACACTGAAGCTTTCTTT. Translated: CSVVGYTEAFF.